The clone carrying this T cell receptor (beta chain) has ten or more counts. Its antigen is still unknown. TCR beta CDR3 regions were amplified from RNA. HTBI primers were used for first-round RT-PCR of the TCR CDR3. Each CDR3 protein is one row after TCRdb ran MiXCR on the multiplex PCR reads. The data show over 300,000 distinct CDR3 sequences, approximately 13% seen once. The CDR3 is 15 residues long. Germline values: CDR1 LGHDT, CDR2 YNNKEL (reference sequence). V shed 1 base and J shed 2 bases, with 11 bases lying between them. The entry originates in a study of T cells in Graves' hyperthyroidism and ophthalmopathy. Overall study findings and caveats: Most thyroid clonotypes expanded above 0.001 were also detected in blood. Using 13 V-J features, a model discriminated ophthalmopathy from stable hyperthyroidism.

Material: blood. J is TRBJ1-2 and V is TRBV3-1, with D perhaps matching TRBD1 (6 bases). The source of this sequence is a woman aged 40 to 50 with Graves' ophthalmopathy. This CDR3 is CASSQGVGTNYGYTF. The CDR3 bases are TGTGCCAGCAGCCAAGGAGTTGGGACAAACTATGGCTACACCTTC.